The rows below give T cell receptor beta chains drawn from one sample of a study of CD8+CD57+ T cells in acquired aplastic anemia. One entry per CDR3 protein results from TCRdb running MiXCR on the reads. The profile shows approximately 200,000 distinct CDR3 sequences, roughly 55% of them singletons. Sequenced input: sorted CD4+, CD8+, or CD8+CD57+ T cells (not recorded which) from PBMCs. Receptors were obtained from a human donor in good health. The CDR3 runs from the conserved cysteine through the conserved F or W. Not every row has a clone size; where given, it reads once, few, many or a size class.

length,J,V,size,CDR3
14,TRBJ2-2,TRBV29-1,-,CSVAGWVDTGELFF
13,TRBJ2-5,TRBV29-1,-,CSVGGQGGETQYF
14,TRBJ1-5,TRBV19,-,CASISRDSNQPQHF
12,TRBJ1-2,TRBV7-2,-,CASSNGGYGYTF
15,TRBJ1-5,TRBV19,-,CASSVEGLRGQPQHF
15,TRBJ2-7,TRBV7-9,-,CASSPPGTGSYEQYF
11,TRBJ2-7,TRBV7-9,-,CASSRQGEQYF
16,TRBJ2-3,TRBV7-3,-,CASSSGLAAGTDTQYF
14,TRBJ1-5,TRBV7-2,once,CASSQEHNNQPQHF
15,TRBJ2-7,TRBV7-8,few,CASSSPPRGSYEQYF
12,TRBJ2-1,TRBV9,many,CASSATYNEQFF
15,TRBJ2-1,TRBV9,-,CASSGGDRPYNEQFF
15,TRBJ1-6,TRBV14,-,CASSHRQGQDSPLHF
12,TRBJ2-1,TRBV3-1,-,CASSQDPVKQFF
15,TRBJ2-3,TRBV29-1,few,CSVVQGSNEADTQYF
12,TRBJ1-2,TRBV12-3/TRBV12-4,-,CASSLLIWGYTF
15,TRBJ2-5,TRBV7-7,-,CASSLSHTFQVDQYF
17,TRBJ1-5,TRBV20-1,many,CSARDWGGQGGDQPQHF
16,TRBJ2-3,TRBV15,many,CATSLIRDRLTDTQYF
13,TRBJ1-2,TRBV6-1,many,CATMDLTNYGYTF
13,TRBJ1-5,TRBV5-6,-,CASTFRDNQPQHF
15,TRBJ2-7,TRBV20-1,-,CSASKTRQSSYEQYF
14,TRBJ1-6,TRBV2,-,CASGSGTDNSPLHF
15,TRBJ2-4,TRBV7-2,-,CASSSSGGPKNIQYF
13,TRBJ2-3,TRBV7-2,-,CASSLNWGDTQYF
17,TRBJ1-1,TRBV15,-,CATSRGTAPWVRTEAFF
14,TRBJ2-7,TRBV7-6,-,CASSQNIMAREQYF
13,TRBJ1-2,TRBV24-1,-,CATSDLMGKGYTF
14,TRBJ2-1,TRBV5-1,-,CASSLVSRENEQFF
16,TRBJ1-1,TRBV20-1,many,CSARDRQGTVNTEAFF
14,TRBJ1-6,TRBV5-1,-,CASSLGDSTSPLHF
15,TRBJ2-7,TRBV2,few,CASSKDRGRSYEQYF
15,TRBJ2-2,TRBV7-9,-,CASSKGQRNTGELFF
16,TRBJ2-3,TRBV7-3,-,CASSQRNSGSGGTQYF